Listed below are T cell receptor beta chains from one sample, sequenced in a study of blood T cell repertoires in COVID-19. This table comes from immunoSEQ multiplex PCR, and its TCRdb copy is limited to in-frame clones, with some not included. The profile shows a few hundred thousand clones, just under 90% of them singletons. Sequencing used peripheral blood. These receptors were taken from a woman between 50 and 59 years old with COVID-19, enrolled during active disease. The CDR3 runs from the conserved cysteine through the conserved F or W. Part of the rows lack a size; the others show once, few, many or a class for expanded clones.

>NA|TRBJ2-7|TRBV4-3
CASSQQFGAGQGTYEQYF
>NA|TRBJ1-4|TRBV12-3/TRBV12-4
CASSFGGVGLFF
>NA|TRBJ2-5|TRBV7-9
CASSPLKETQYF
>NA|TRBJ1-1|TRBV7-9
CASSSGTKNTEAFF
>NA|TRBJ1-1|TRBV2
CASSGARDSLSEAFF
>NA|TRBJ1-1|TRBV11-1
CASSLVQGAAEAFF
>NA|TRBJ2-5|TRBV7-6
CASSPGRPGQFQETQYF
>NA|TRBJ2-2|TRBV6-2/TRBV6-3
CASSYSDRLAGEDTGELFF
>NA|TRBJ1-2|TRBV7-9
CASSPRTANLNYGYTF
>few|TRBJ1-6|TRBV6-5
CASSYAVGQKYSPLHF
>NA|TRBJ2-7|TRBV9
CASSPRQALMYEQYF
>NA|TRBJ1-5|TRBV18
CASSPRGQTDQPQHF
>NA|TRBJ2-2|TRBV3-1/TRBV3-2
CASSRGLAGVTGELFF
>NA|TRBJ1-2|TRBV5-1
CASSLDRGRLAGYTF
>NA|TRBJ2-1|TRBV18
CASSIATSGLTNEQFF
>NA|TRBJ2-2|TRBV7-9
CASSLTTSTGELFF
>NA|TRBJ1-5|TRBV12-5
CASGEDSLYQPQHF
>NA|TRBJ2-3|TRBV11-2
CASSLTSGSTDTQYF
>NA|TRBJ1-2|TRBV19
CATRRDRDYGYTF
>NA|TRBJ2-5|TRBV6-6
CASTPKRNADQETQYF
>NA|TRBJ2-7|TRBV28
CASSLIEGIDEQYF
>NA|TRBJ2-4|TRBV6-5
CASSPRPQGSSIQYF
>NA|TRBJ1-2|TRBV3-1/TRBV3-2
CASSQRQGNYGYTF
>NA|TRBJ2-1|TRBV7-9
CASSLRTSDWTSGSNEQFF
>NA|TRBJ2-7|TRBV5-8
CASSFVLTYEQYF
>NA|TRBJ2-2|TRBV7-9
CASSLEGHTNTGELFF
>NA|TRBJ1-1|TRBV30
CAWRTGVGTEAFF
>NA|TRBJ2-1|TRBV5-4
CASSRGLAGGPSSYNEQFF
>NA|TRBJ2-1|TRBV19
CASSSPRGAGKGNNEQFF
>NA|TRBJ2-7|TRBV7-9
CASSLQGPGNYEQYF
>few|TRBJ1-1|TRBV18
CASSPQDQGGTSTEAFF
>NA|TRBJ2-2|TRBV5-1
CASSSHPGDSAVGTGELFF
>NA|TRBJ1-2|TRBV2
CARRQGGHGYTF
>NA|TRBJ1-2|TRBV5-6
CASSQTTGAKGNYGYTF
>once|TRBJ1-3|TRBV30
CAWTPGQVQRNTIYF
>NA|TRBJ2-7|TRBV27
CASSLGSTYEQYF
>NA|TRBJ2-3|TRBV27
CASSFQFSDTQYF
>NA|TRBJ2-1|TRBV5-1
CASSLERRGHEQFF
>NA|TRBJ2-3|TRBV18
CASSPLLRGRDTDTQYF
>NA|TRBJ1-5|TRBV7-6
CASSLANPGVLQPQHF
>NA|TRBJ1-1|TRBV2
CASSLYLDTEAFF
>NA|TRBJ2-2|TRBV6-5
CASRRGFNTGELFF
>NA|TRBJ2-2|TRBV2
CASTKGTGGPPGELFF
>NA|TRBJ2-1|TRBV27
CASSLSALPARGYNEQFF
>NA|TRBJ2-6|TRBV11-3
CASSLVLAGGTGANVLTF
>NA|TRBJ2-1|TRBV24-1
CATSDLWDNNNEQFF
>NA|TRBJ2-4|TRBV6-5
CASSATGVKNIQYF
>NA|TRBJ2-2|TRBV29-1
CSVASPGGAGELFF
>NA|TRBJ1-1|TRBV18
CASSRDRVEAFF
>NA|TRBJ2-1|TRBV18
CASSPRTGDNEQFF
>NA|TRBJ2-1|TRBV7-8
CASSLARERLASYNEQFF
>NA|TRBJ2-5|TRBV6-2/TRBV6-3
CASSSRRETQYF
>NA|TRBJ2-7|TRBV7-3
CASSHSTYEQYF